One sample yielded the 11 T cell receptor beta chains listed below, sequenced in a study of blood T cells in healthy people across ages. Using a J-beta primer mix together with a sample-barcoded 5' primer, a second PCR was run for about 6 to 12 cycles. TCRdb analysed the 5' RACE reads with MiXCR anew, one entry per CDR3 protein. The sample lists around 850,000 distinct CDR3 sequences; 35% to 40% were seen once. Sequencing was carried out using blood. These receptors were collected from a man between 18 and 29 years old in good health.

The chain uses TRBV27 and TRBJ2-5, with D possibly matching TRBD1 (6 bases). Gene TRBJ2-7 matches the end of the DNA better, so the J call may be wrong. Per germline, CDR1 MNHEY and CDR2 SMNVEV (reference sequence). This CDR3 has 13 amino acids. This CDR3 is CASRVNRVSEQYF. In DNA, the CDR3 is TGTGCCAGCAGAGTTAACAGGGTCAGCGAGCAGTACTTC.

This clonotype came up many times. V usage is TRBV24-1 and J usage is TRBJ2-3; D possibly matches TRBD1 or TRBD2 (5 bases each). This CDR3 has 14 amino acids. Germline V gene data show CDR1 as KGHDR and CDR2 as SFDVKD. V lost 4 bases to trimming and J lost 6 bases, with 13 bases between them. The CDR3 DNA sequence: TGTGCCACCAGTGAATCCGGGACCTCGGATACGCAGTATTTT. Its protein is CATSESGTSDTQYF.

As concerns this clonotype: This may come from a read error, since a much larger clone is one base off. The rearrangement links TRBV20-1 to TRBJ1-5, with 7 nucleotides matching TRBD1. Looked up from germline, CDR1 is DFQATT and CDR2 is SNEGSKA (reference sequence). CDR3 length equals 16 residues. The CDR3 nucleotides are TGCAGTACTAGAGATGGAGAGGGGGCGCCCAGTCAGCCCCAGCATTTT. Translating gives CSTRDGEGAPSQPQHF.

This clonotype has at least ten counts. The rearrangement joins TRBV12-3 or TRBV12-4 to TRBJ1-2; possibly TRBD1 for D (6 bases). The CDR3 totals 16 residues. Trimming removed 6 bases at V and 0 bases at J, with 17 bases between. This CDR3 is CASSLGQSKANYGYTF. The CDR3 nucleotides read TGTGCCAGCAGCCTCGGACAGTCCAAGGCTAACTATGGCTACACCTTC.

Many counts were recorded for this clonotype. V gene TRBV4-3 combines with J gene TRBJ1-2; no reliable D call. Per the germline V gene, CDR1 is LGHNA and CDR2 is YSLEER. The V end was cut by 0 bases, the J end by 2 bases, with 10 bases between. The CDR3 runs 15 residues. In nucleotides, the CDR3 is TGCGCCAGCAGCCAAGATCCCACACTAAACTATGGCTACACCTTC. Encoded protein: CASSQDPTLNYGYTF.

V gene TRBV29-1 combines with J gene TRBJ2-5; the D gene is possibly TRBD2 (6 bases). The CDR3 is 12 residues long. V was pared by 7 bases and J by 0 bases, with 9 bases between. In germline, CDR1 is SQVTM, CDR2 ANQGSEA. CDR3 sequence reads: CSEWDYQETQYF. The CDR3 DNA is TGCAGCGAGTGGGACTACCAAGAGACCCAGTACTTC.

This clonotype has more than one count but fewer than ten. J is TRBJ2-3 and V is TRBV7-2, with D possibly TRBD2 on 7 matching bases. Germline V gives CDR1 SGHTA, CDR2 FQGNSA. Trimming cost V 6 bases and J 3 bases, with 16 bases left between them. The CDR3 is 15 residues long. Written as DNA, the CDR3 is TGTGCCAGCAGGGGGAGGGGGGGGAGGACAGATACGCAGTATTTT. This codes for CASRGRGGRTDTQYF.

The gene calls are TRBV20-1 and TRBJ2-1, with TRBD2 as a possible D gene (7 bases). The CDR3 loop spans 16 amino acids. The germline V gene has CDR1 DFQATT and CDR2 SNEGSKA (reference sequence). Trimming left V 7 bases short and J 8 bases short, with 27 bases between. The CDR3 spells CSVDRTPSGLRDEQFF. DNA for the CDR3: TGCAGTGTGGACAGAACCCCTAGCGGTTTAAGAGATGAGCAGTTCTTC.

CDR3 DNA: TGTGCCAGCAGTGAAGGATTGGCAGATCCGCGTGGCTACACCTTC. Encoded protein: CASSEGLADPRGYTF. This chain joins TRBV6-1 and TRBJ1-2; no clear D gene. Germline V gene data show CDR1 as MNHNS and CDR2 as SASEGT. The CDR3 loop spans 15 amino acids. The V and J ends lost 1 base and 7 bases respectively, with 16 bases between them.

This clonotype was counted between two and nine times. The CDR3 sequence: CASSPQRGQGAAEQFF. Written as DNA, the CDR3 is TGTGCCAGCTCACCACAGCGAGGACAGGGGGCGGCTGAGCAGTTCTTC. The chain combines TRBV18 with TRBJ2-1, with 11 bases aligning to TRBD1. The junction had 8 bases not matched to a gene; V was cut back by 1 base and J by 9 bases. This CDR3 contains 16 residues. CDR1 is KGHSH and CDR2 is LQKENI in the germline V gene. Looking up the rest from reference TRBV18 and TRBJ2-1 gives the full variable domain: NAGVMQNPRHLVRRRGQEARLRCSPMKGHSHVYWYRQLPEEGLKFMVYLQKENIIDESGMPKERFSAEFPKEGPSILRIQQVVRGDSAAYFCASSPQRGQGAAEQFFGPGTRLTVL.

At least ten counts were recorded for this clonotype. The chain employs TRBV12-3 or TRBV12-4 and TRBJ2-1; either TRBD1 or TRBD2 may supply D (5 bases each). The ends were cut back, 1 base at V and 7 bases at J, with 8 bases in the middle. The CDR3 extends over 13 amino acids. The CDR3 DNA reads TGTGCCAGCAGTTTAGGACAGCGGAATGAGCAGTTCTTC. It translates to CASSLGQRNEQFF.